This TCR beta chain derives from a study of blood T cell repertoires in COVID-19. Assay used: immunoSEQ multiplex PCR; TCRdb lists only in-frame clones, some missing. The table has approximately 360,000 clones, about 90% seen once. The CDR3 totals 15 residues. Germline V gives CDR1 MNHEY, CDR2 SMNVEV (reference sequence). V was pared by 7 bases and J by 2 bases, with 7 bases of the junction left unmatched. Sequenced: PBMCs or T cells enriched from blood (not recorded which). The sequence was collected from a man between 35 and 55 years old in a cohort exposed to, infected with or recovered from COVID-19 (not recorded which). The J gene is TRBJ2-2, the V gene TRBV27; 7 bases match TRBD2. The CDR3 DNA reads as TGTGCCAGCACCTTCCTAGCGGACAACACCGGGGAGCTGTTTTTT. Encoded protein: CASTFLADNTGELFF.